This record looks at one T cell receptor (beta chain) sequence and its context. This sample is drawn from a study of blood T cell repertoires in COVID-19. Study context: Sites in the United States, Italy and Spain provided acute and convalescent COVID-19 samples. The cDNA or gDNA used as material had been derived from T cells, B-cell-depleted T cells, or PBMCs.

Trimming pared 4 bases from V and 0 bases from J, leaving 11 bases between. Germline V gives CDR1 SQVTM, CDR2 ANQGSEA. The CDR3 is 14 amino acids. Per the original methods: Amplification from reference gene primers served as the basis for estimated nucleated cell counts. Here immunoSEQ multiplex PCR was the method, and the copy in TCRdb shows in-frame clones only, minus some. That table is the source of V, J and clone size, and D and trimming were worked out from the DNA. The table lists some 87,000 clones, more than 60% of them singletons. The gene calls are TRBV29-1 and TRBJ2-3; the D gene is possibly TRBD1 (6 bases). The clonotype was recovered from an elderly woman with active or convalescent COVID-19. The sequencing sample was made of peripheral blood. CDR3 sequence: CSVVRDTSTDTQYF. The CDR3 DNA sequence: TGCAGCGTTGTCCGGGACACTAGCACAGATACGCAGTATTTT.